This T cell receptor beta chain derives from a study of blood T cell repertoires in COVID-19. Study-wide background: From the United States, Italy and Spain came samples of acute and convalescent COVID-19. T cells, B-cell-depleted T cells, or PBMCs supplied cDNA or gDNA.

As originally analysed: Reference gene primers were amplified, and this amplification served to estimate nucleated cell counts. TCRdb keeps only in-frame clones here, not all; method: immunoSEQ multiplex PCR. V and J calls and clone size are as listed in that table; D and trimming were resolved from the DNA. Among 40,000 to 60,000 clones listed, roughly 85% were seen once. Per germline, CDR1 LNHDA and CDR2 SQIVND (reference sequence). The CDR3 runs to 14 residues. V lost 6 bases and J 11 bases, leaving 22 bases between the germline ends. The rearrangement joins TRBV19 to TRBJ1-1; D call uncertain. Sequenced: peripheral blood. This clonotype was obtained from a man between 65 and 80 years old with acute or convalescent COVID-19. The DNA for the CDR3 is TGTGCCAGTAGAATTAGCCGGGATCAGACATCGGCTTTCTTT. This translates into CASRISRDQTSAFF.